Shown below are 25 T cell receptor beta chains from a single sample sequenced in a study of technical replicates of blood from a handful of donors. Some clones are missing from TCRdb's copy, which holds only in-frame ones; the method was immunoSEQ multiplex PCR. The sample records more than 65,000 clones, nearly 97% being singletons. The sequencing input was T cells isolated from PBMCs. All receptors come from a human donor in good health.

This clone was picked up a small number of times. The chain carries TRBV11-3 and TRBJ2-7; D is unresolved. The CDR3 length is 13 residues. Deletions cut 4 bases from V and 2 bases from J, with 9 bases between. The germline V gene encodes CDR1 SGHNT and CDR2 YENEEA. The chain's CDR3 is CASSSSSTYEQYF. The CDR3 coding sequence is TGTGCCAGCAGCTCCTCGAGTACCTACGAGCAGTACTTC.

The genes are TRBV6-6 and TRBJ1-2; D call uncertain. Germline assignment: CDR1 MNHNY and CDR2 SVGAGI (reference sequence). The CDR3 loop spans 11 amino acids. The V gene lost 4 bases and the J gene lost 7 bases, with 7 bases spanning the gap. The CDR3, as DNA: TGTGCCAGCAGTTTCCGGAGTGGCTACACCTTC. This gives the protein CASSFRSGYTF.

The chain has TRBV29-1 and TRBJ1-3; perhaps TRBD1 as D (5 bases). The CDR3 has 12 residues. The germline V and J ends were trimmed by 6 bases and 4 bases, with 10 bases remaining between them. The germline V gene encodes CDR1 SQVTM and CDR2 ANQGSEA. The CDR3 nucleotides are TGCAGCGTGGGGGGGTCGGGAAACACCATATATTTT. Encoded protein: CSVGGSGNTIYF.

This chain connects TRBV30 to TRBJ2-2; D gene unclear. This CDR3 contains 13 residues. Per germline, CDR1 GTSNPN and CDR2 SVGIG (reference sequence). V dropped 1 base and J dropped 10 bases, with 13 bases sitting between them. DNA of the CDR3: TGTGCCTGGAGTGCCGGGTTTACTTTGGAGCTGTTTTTT. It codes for CAWSAGFTLELFF.

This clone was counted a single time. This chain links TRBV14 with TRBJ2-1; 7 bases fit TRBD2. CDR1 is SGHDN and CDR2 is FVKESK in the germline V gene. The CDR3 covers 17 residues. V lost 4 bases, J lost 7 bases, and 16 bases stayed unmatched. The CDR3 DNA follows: TGTGCCAGCAGCCCCCTCGCGCAAAAGCGGGATCCAAATGAGCAGTTCTTC. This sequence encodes CASSPLAQKRDPNEQFF.

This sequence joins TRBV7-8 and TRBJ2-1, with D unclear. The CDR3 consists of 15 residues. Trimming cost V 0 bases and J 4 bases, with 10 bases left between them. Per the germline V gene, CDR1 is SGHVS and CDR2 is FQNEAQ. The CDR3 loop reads CASSLAFLRYNEQFF. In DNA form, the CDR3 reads TGTGCCAGCAGCTTAGCGTTTTTGCGGTACAATGAGCAGTTCTTC.

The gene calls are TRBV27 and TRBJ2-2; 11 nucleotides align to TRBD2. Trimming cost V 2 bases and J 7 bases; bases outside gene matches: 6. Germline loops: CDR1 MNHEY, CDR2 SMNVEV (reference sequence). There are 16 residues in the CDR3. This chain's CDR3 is CASSLSLAGGIGELFF. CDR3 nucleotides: TGTGCCAGCAGTTTAAGTCTAGCGGGAGGTATCGGGGAGCTGTTTTTT.

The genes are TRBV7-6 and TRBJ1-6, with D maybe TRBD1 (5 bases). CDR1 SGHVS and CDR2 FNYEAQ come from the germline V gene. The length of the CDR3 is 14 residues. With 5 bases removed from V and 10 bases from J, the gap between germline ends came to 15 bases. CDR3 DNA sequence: TGTGCCAGCAGCCCATCCGGGGGTGGATCACCCCTCCACTTT. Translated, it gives CASSPSGGGSPLHF.

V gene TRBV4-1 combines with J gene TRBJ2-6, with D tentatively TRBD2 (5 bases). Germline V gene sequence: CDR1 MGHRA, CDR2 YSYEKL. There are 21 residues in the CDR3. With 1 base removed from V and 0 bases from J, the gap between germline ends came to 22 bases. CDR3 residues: CASSQAWFLAGKSSGANVLTF. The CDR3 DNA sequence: TGCGCCAGCAGCCAAGCGTGGTTTTTGGCGGGTAAAAGCTCTGGGGCCAACGTCCTGACTTTC.

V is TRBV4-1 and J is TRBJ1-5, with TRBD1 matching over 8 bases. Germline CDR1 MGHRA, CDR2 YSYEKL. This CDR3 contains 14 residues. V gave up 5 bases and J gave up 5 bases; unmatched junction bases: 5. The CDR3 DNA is TGCGCCAGCAGCGCCACAGGGGGTGATCAGCCCCAGCATTTT. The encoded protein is CASSATGGDQPQHF.

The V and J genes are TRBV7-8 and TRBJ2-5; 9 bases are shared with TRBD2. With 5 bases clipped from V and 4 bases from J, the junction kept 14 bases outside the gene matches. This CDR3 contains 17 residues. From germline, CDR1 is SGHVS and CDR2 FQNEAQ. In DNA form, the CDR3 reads TGTGCCAGCAGCACCAGTCGGGTGCGGGGGGGCTTAGAGACCCAGTACTTC. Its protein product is CASSTSRVRGGLETQYF.

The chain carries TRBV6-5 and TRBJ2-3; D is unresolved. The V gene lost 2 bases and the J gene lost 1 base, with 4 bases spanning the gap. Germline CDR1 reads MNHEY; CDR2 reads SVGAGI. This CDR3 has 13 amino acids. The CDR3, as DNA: TGTGCCAGCAGTTACGGCCGCACAGATACGCAGTATTTT. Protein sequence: CASSYGRTDTQYF.

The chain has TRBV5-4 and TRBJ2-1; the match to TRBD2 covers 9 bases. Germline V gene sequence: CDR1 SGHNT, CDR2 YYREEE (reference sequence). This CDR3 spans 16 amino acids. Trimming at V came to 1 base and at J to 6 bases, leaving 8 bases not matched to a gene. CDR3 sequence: CASSLLGREGPNEQFF. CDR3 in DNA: TGTGCCAGCAGCTTGTTGGGGCGGGAGGGCCCCAATGAGCAGTTCTTC.

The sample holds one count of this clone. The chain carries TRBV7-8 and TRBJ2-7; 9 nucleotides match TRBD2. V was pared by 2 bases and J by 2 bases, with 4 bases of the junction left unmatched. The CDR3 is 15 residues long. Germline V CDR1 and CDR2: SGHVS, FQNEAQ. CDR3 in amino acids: CASSLSASGTYEQYF. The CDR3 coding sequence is TGTGCCAGCAGCTTATCGGCTAGCGGGACCTACGAGCAGTACTTC.

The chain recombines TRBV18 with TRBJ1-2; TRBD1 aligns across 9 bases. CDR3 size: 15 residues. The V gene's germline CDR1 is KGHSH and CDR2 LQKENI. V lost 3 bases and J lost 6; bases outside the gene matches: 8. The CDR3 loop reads CASSPYGTGFDGYTF. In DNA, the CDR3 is TGTGCCAGCTCACCCTACGGGACAGGGTTTGATGGCTACACCTTC. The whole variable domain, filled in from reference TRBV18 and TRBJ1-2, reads NAGVMQNPRHLVRRRGQEARLRCSPMKGHSHVYWYRQLPEEGLKFMVYLQKENIIDESGMPKERFSAEFPKEGPSILRIQQVVRGDSAAYFCASSPYGTGFDGYTFGSGTRLTVV.

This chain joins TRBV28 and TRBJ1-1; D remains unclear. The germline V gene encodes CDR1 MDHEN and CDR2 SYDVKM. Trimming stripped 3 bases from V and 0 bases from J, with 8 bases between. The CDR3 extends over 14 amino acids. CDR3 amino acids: CASSFWQMNTEAFF. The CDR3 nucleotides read TGTGCCAGCAGTTTTTGGCAGATGAACACTGAAGCTTTCTTT.

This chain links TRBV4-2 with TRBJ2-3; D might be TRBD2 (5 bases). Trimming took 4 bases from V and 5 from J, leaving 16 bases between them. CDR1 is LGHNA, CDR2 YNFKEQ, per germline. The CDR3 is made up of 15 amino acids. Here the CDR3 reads CASSPTLLGGDTQYF. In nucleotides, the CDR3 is TGTGCCAGCAGCCCAACCCTACTAGGAGGAGATACGCAGTATTTT.

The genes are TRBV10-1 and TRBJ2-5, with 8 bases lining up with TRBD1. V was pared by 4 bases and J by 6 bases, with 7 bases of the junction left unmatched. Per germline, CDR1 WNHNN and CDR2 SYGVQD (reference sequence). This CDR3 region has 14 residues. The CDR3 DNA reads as TGCGCCAGCAGTGTCGACAGGGGCAGGAAGACCCAGTACTTC. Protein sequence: CASSVDRGRKTQYF.

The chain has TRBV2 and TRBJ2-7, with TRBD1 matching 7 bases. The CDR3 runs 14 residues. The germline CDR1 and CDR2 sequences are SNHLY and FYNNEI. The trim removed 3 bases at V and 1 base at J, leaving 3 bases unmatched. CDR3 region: CASSERDRSYEQYF. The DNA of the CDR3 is TGTGCCAGCAGTGAGAGGGACAGATCCTACGAGCAGTACTTC. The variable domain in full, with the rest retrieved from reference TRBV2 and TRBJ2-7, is EPEVTQTPSHQVTQMGQEVILRCVPISNHLYFYWYRQILGQKVEFLVSFYNNEISEKSEIFDDQFSVERPDGSNFTLKIRSTKLEDSAMYFCASSERDRSYEQYFGPGTRLTVT.

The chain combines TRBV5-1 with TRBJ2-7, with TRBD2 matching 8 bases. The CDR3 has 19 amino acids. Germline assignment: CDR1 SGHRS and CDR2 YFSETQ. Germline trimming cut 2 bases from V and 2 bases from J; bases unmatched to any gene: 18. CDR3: CASSLRPEGGLGETYEQYF. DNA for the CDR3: TGCGCCAGCAGCTTACGGCCAGAGGGGGGACTAGGGGAGACCTACGAGCAGTACTTC.

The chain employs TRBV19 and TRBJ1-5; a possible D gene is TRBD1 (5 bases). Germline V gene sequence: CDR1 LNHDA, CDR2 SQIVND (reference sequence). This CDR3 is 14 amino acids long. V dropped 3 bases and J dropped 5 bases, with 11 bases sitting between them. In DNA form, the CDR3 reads TGTGCCAGTAGTATGCAAGGGGTTGATCAGCCCCAGCATTTT. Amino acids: CASSMQGVDQPQHF. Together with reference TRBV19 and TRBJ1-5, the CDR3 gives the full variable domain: DGGITQSPKYLFRKEGQNVTLSCEQNLNHDAMYWYRQDPGQGLRLIYYSQIVNDFQKGDIAEGYSVSREKKESFPLTVTSAQKNPTAFYLCASSMQGVDQPQHFGDGTRLSIL.

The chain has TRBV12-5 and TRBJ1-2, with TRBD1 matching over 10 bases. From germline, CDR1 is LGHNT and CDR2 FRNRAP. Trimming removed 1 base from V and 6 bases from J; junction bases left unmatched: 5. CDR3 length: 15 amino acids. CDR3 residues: CASGLGQGAFDGYTF. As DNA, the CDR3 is TGTGCTAGTGGTTTGGGACAGGGGGCTTTCGATGGCTACACCTTC.

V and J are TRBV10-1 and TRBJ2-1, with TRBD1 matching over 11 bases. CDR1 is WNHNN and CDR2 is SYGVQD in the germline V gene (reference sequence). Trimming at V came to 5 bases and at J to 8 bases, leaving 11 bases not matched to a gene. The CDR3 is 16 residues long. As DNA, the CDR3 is TGCGCCAGCAGTTACGTGCAGGACAGGGGGCTCTATGAGCAGTTCTTC. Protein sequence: CASSYVQDRGLYEQFF.

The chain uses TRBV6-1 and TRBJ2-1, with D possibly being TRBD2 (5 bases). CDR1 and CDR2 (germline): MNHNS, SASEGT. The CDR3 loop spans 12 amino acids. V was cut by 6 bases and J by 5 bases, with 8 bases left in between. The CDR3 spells CASRGAHNEQFF. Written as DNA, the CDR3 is TGTGCCAGCAGGGGAGCTCACAATGAGCAGTTCTTC.

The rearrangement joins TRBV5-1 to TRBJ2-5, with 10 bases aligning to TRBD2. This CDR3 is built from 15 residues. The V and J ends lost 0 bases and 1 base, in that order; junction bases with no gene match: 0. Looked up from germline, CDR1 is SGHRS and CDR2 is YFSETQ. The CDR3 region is CASSLERGGQETQYF. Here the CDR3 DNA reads TGCGCCAGCAGCTTGGAGCGGGGGGGCCAAGAGACCCAGTACTTC.